This T cell receptor beta chain was captured by sequencing in a study of graft-versus-host responses after intestinal transplantation. As for the study in general: All recipients were given anti-thymocyte globulin induction, and tacrolimus and steroids were then administered for around three years. Broader study findings: Patients with graft-donor T cell macrochimerism had high graft-versus-host to host-versus-graft clonal ratios in allografts.

As regards this clone: Antigen unknown.

Some clones are missing from TCRdb's copy, which holds only in-frame ones; the method was immunoSEQ multiplex PCR. The sample holds some 110,000 clones, 85% to 95% seen once. The sequence derives from a human donor who was the organ donor for an intestinal transplant. Source: unstimulated CD8+ T cells sorted from spleen or lymph node cells, taken before transplant.

CDR3 in DNA: TGTGCCAGCAGTTTATCCGGGACAGGGGCGAATGAGCAGTTCTTC. It yields the protein CASSLSGTGANEQFF. This rearrangement joins TRBV27 to TRBJ2-1; TRBD1 matches at 10 bases. With V trimmed by 0 bases and J by 7 bases, 3 bases remained unmatched. Germline CDR1 and CDR2: MNHEY and SMNVEV (reference sequence). The CDR3 is made up of 15 amino acids.